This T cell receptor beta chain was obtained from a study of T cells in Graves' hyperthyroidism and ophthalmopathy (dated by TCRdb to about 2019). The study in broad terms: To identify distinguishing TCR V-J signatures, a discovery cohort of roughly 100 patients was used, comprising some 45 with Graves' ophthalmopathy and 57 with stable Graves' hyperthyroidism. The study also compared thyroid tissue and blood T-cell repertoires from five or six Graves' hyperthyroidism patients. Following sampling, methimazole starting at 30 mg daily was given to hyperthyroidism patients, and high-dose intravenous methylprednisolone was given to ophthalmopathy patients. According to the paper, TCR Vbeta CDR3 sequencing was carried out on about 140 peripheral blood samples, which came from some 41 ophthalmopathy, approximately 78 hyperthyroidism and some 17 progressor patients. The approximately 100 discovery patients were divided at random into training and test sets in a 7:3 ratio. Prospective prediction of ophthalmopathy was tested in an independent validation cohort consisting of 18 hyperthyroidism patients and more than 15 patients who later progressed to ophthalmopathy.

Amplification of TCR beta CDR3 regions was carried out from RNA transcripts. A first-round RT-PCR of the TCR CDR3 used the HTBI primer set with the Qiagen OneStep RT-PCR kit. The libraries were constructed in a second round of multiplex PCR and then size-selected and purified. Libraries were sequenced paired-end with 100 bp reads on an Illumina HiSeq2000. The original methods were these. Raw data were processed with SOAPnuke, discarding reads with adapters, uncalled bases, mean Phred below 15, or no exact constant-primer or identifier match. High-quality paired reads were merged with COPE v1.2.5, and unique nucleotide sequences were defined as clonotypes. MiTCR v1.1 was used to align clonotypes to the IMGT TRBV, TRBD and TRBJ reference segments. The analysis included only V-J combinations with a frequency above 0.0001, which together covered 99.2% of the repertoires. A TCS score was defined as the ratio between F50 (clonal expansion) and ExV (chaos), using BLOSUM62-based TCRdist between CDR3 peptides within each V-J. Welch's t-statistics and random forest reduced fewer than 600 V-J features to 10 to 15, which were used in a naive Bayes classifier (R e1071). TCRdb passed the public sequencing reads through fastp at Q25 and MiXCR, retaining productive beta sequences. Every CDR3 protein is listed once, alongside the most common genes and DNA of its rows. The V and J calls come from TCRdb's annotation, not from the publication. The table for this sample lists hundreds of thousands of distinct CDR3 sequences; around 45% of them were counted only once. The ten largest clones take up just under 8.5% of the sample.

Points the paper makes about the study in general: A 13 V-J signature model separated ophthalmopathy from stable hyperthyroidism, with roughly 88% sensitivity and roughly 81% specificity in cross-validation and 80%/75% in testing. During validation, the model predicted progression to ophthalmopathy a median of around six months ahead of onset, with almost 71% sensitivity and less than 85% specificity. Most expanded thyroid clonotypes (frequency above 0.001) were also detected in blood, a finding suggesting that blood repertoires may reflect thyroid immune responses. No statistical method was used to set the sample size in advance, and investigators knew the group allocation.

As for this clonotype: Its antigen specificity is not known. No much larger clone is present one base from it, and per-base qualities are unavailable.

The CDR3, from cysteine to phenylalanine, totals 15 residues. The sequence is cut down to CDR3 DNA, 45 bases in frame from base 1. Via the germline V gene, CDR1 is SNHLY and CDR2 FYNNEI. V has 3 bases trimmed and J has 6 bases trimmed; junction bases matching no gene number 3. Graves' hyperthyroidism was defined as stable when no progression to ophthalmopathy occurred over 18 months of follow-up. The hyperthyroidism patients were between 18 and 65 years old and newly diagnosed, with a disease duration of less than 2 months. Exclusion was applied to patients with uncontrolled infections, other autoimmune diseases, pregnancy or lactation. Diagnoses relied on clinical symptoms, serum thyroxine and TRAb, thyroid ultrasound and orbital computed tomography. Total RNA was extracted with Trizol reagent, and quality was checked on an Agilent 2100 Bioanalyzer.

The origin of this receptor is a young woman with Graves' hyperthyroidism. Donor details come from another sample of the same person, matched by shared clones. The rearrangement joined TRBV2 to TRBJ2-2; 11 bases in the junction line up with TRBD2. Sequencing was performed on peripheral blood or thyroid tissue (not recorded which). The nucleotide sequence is TGTGCCAGCAGTGACGAGGGACTAGCGGCCGGGGAGCTGTTTTTT. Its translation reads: CASSDEGLAAGELFF.